This TCR beta chain originates from a study of cytomegalovirus exposure and HLA in healthy donors. General study points: When analyzed later, a missense DCLRE1C variant was found to be linked to TCR beta V- and J-gene trimming.

Use of 60 Vbeta and 13 Jbeta primers characterized the PCR. Sequenced by immunoSEQ multiplex PCR; TCRdb stores in-frame clones only, minus some. Here the sample spans some 200,000 clones, 65% to 85% being singletons. This clone was recorded once. Its antigen is as yet unknown. Per germline, CDR1 SGHAT and CDR2 FQNNGV. The CDR3 loop spans 17 amino acids. V was pared by 5 bases and J by 4 bases, with 12 bases of the junction left unmatched. The sequenced sample consisted of PBMCs. This chain connects TRBV11-2 to TRBJ2-1; 9 positions agree with TRBD2. This TCR came from a man between 50 and 59 years old in good health and CMV-seronegative. The CDR3 sequence is CASSPASGGSLYNEQFF. The CDR3 coding sequence is TGTGCCAGCAGCCCGGCCAGCGGGGGGTCCCTATACAATGAGCAGTTCTTC.